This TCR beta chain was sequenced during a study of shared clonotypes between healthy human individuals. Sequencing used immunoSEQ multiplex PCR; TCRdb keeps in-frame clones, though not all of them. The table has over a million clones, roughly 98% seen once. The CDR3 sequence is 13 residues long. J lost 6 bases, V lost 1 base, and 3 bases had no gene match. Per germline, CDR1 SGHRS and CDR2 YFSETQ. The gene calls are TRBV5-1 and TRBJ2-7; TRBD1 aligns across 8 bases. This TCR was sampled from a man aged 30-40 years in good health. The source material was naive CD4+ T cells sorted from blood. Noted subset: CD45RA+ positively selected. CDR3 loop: CASSLRQGTEQYF. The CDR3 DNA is TGCGCCAGCAGCTTGAGACAGGGGACCGAGCAGTACTTC. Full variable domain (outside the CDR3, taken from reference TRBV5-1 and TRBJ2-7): KAGVTQTPRYLIKTRGQQVTLSCSPISGHRSVSWYQQTPGQGLQFLFEYFSETQRNKGNFPGRFSGRQFSNSRSEMNVSTLELGDSALYLCASSLRQGTEQYFGPGTRLTVT.